This T cell receptor (beta chain) was found in a study of CD8 T cells in Susac syndrome. General study findings and limits: Clonal expansion of Susac CD8+ cells peaked in TEMRA cells, and it also peaked in active patients. The total CD8+ repertoires yielded more than 15 Susac-specific public clones and the CD8+ TEMRA repertoires yielded five or six. The relatively small number of individuals in the TCR sequencing and HLA analysis was acknowledged by the study.

The CDR3 is 14 residues long. V shed 5 bases, J shed 2 bases, and the junction held 5 bases outside the gene matches. Germline V gene lookup returns CDR1 LNHNV and CDR2 YYDKDF (reference sequence). To note about this clonotype: Its antigen remains unknown.

RNA was extracted with the RNeasy kit, and a quantity of about 0.5 to 1 ug was reverse transcribed using random hexamers. Coverage of TCR beta CDR3 amplification by immunoSEQ multiplex PCR extended to 54 Vbeta and 13 Jbeta. TCRdb re-analysed the immunoSEQ multiplex PCR reads in MiXCR, keeping a single row per CDR3 protein. The table has some 110,000 distinct CDR3 sequences, roughly 94% seen once. The chain links TRBV15 to TRBJ2-7; 8 positions match TRBD1. The source of this sequence is a human donor with Susac syndrome. Material for sequencing was CD8+ T cells from PBMCs. CDR3 bases: TGTGCCACCAGCTCGACAGGGGCCACCTACGAGCAGTACTTC. This encodes CATSSTGATYEQYF.